The 13 T cell receptor beta chains below were found in one sample sequenced in a study of T-cell reconstitution after alpha-beta-depleted transplantation in children. Preparation of the TCRbeta library used unique molecular identifiers. TCRdb fed the PCR reads into MiXCR, producing one record per CDR3 protein. The sample holds about 580,000 distinct CDR3 sequences, more than 20% seen once. Sequencing used PBMCs, mostly from graft donor cells, obtained 360 days after TCRalphabeta/CD19-depleted stem cell transplant. The receptors stem from a boy under two years old who had a stem cell transplant for acute myeloid leukemia, so the T cells may come from the graft donor.

The chain couples TRBV21-1 to TRBJ2-3; the D call in the table, TRBD2, was not verified against the DNA. TRBV21-1 is a recognized pseudogene. This CDR3 is 19 amino acids long. Here the CDR3 DNA reads TGTGCCAGCAGCAACCCGCCGCGGCTAGCGGGGGCCAAGGGGTATACGCAGTATTTT. Protein product: CASSNPPRLAGAKGYTQYF.

This clonotype was seen many times. This CDR3 is CSATSDGGAGETQYF. The CDR3 DNA is TGCAGTGCCACTTCTGACGGGGGGGCCGGGGAGACCCAGTACTTC. The V and J genes are TRBV20-1 and TRBJ2-5; 8 bases agree with TRBD2. Trimming removed 6 bases from V and 5 bases from J; junction bases left unmatched: 14. The CDR3 runs to 15 residues. The V gene's germline CDR1 is DFQATT and CDR2 SNEGSKA (reference sequence).

This clonotype was seen ten or more times. The chain recombines TRBV16 with TRBJ2-5; 8 bases are a match to TRBD1. Unmatched junction bases numbered 14, after V lost 8 bases and J lost 3 bases. Germline assignment: CDR1 KGHSY and CDR2 FQNENV. This CDR3 region has 16 residues. For the CDR3, the DNA is TGTGCCAGCCGCCGCGCTTTGGACAGGGAAGAAGAGACCCAGTACTTC. Its protein is CASRRALDREEETQYF.

The chain employs TRBV4-3 and TRBJ1-1; D remains ambiguous. The CDR3 has 15 amino acids. The V end lost 0 bases, the J end lost 2 bases, and 10 bases lay between the germline ends. The V gene's germline CDR1 is LGHNA and CDR2 YSLEER. The DNA of the CDR3 is TGCGCCAGCAGCCAAGATGCACAGTTAAACACTGAAGCTTTCTTT. Residues: CASSQDAQLNTEAFF.

The V call is TRBV20-1, the J call TRBJ2-7; 7 positions agree with TRBD2. J gave up 3 bases and V 6 bases, and 11 bases lay outside the gene matches. The CDR3 sequence is 14 residues long. The V gene's germline CDR1 is DFQATT and CDR2 SNEGSKA (reference sequence). Here the CDR3 reads CSAKGLVWGYEQYF. The CDR3 region has the DNA TGCAGTGCAAAAGGACTAGTGTGGGGCTACGAGCAGTACTTC.

This clonotype has more than one count but fewer than ten. V and J are TRBV7-9 and TRBJ2-7; possibly TRBD2 for D (5 bases). The CDR3 totals 12 residues. Germline lookup yields CDR1 SEHNR and CDR2 FQNEAQ (reference sequence). V was cut by 3 bases and J by 5 bases, with 8 bases left in between. The CDR3 is CASSFKRDEQYF. The CDR3, as DNA: TGTGCCAGCAGCTTCAAGAGGGACGAGCAGTACTTC. The variable domain in full, with the rest retrieved from reference TRBV7-9 and TRBJ2-7, is DTGVSQNPRHKITKRGQNVTFRCDPISEHNRLYWYRQTLGQGPEFLTYFQNEAQLEKSRLLSDRFSAERPKGSFSTLEIQRTEQGDSAMYLCASSFKRDEQYFGPGTRLTVT.

Ten or more counts support this clonotype. The genes are TRBV7-2 and TRBJ2-1; 8 nucleotides align to TRBD1. The V segment lost 5 bases and the J segment 8 bases; nucleotides outside the gene matches: 5. The CDR3 totals 13 residues. The germline CDR1 and CDR2 sequences are SGHTA and FQGNSA. The CDR3 DNA follows: TGTGCCAGCAGCCAAGGACAGGGCGATGAGCAGTTCTTC. It specifies CASSQGQGDEQFF.

The V and J genes are TRBV5-1 and TRBJ2-7, with D perhaps assigned TRBD1 or TRBD2 (5 bases each). This CDR3 has 14 amino acids. The V gene lost 0 bases and the J gene lost 6 bases, with 13 bases spanning the gap. CDR1 and CDR2 (germline): SGHRS, YFSETQ. The CDR3: CASSLGDVGAEQYV. The DNA of the CDR3 is TGCGCCAGCAGCTTGGGGGACGTTGGTGCCGAGCAGTACGTC.

The chain uses TRBV6-2 or TRBV6-3 and TRBJ1-2; 9 bases map to TRBD1. The V segment lost 4 bases and the J segment 6 bases; nucleotides outside the gene matches: 9. The CDR3 is 15 residues long. Germline CDR1 reads MNHEY; CDR2 reads SVGEGT. CDR3 sequence: CASSSPGQGLNGYTF. The CDR3 DNA is TGTGCCAGCAGTTCCCCGGGACAGGGTTTGAATGGCTACACCTTC.

This rearrangement joins TRBV7-2 to TRBJ2-7, with D perhaps TRBD2 (7 bases). The CDR3 extends over 15 amino acids. Germline V lookup: CDR1 SGHTA, CDR2 FQGNSA. V was shortened by 5 bases and J by 1 base, with 15 bases between the two germline ends. CDR3 nucleotides: TGTGCCAGCAGCCTATGGCGGGGGCTATCCTACGAGCAGTACTTC. As protein: CASSLWRGLSYEQYF.

Remarks on this clonotype: Being one base from a much bigger clone, this may be a read error. No conserved phenylalanine or tryptophan is present at the end of the CDR3, so a read error is the likely explanation. The chain links TRBV27 to TRBJ2-7, with a possible D match to TRBD2 (5 bases). The germline CDR1 and CDR2 sequences are MNHEY and SMNVEV (reference sequence). This CDR3 region has 16 residues. Trimming removed 2 bases at V and 1 base at J, with 15 bases between. Written as DNA, the CDR3 is TGTGCCAGCAGTTTAAGTGAGGGTTCGGTATCCTACGAGCAGTACTGC. Encoded protein: CASSLSEGSVSYEQYC.

The chain employs TRBV15 and TRBJ1-5, with D hard to call. The CDR3 extends over 13 amino acids. V shed 1 base and J shed 7 bases, with 8 bases lying between them. Germline lookup yields CDR1 LNHNV and CDR2 YYDKDF (reference sequence). The CDR3 sequence is CATSRGPGQPQHF. In nucleotides, the CDR3 is TGTGCCACCAGCAGAGGGCCCGGACAGCCCCAGCATTTT.

This clonotype has at least ten counts. The chain has TRBV5-1 and TRBJ2-7; 9 bases are shared with TRBD1. The trim removed 2 bases at V and 2 bases at J, leaving 5 bases unmatched. The CDR3 has 15 amino acids. CDR1 and CDR2 from the germline V gene are SGHRS and YFSETQ. The CDR3 sequence: CASSFLDRGTYEQYF. The CDR3 DNA follows: TGCGCCAGCAGCTTTTTGGACAGGGGAACCTACGAGCAGTACTTC.